This T cell receptor (beta chain) comes out of a study of control samples from healthy donors and cancer patients. The method was immunoSEQ multiplex PCR; TCRdb's version includes in-frame clones alone and lacks a portion of them. Here the sample spans around 68,000 clones, 83% being singletons. CDR3 length: 14 amino acids. Germline CDR1 and CDR2: KGHSH and LQKENI. Trimming left V 0 bases short and J 2 bases short, with 6 bases between. With regard to this clone: Different DNA sequences within this sample yield the same CDR3.

The sample consisted of blood. The genes are TRBV18 and TRBJ2-3; D call uncertain. The clonotype was recovered from a man aged 60 to 75 in good health. The chain's CDR3 is CASSPPTNTDTQYF. For the CDR3, the DNA is TGTGCCAGCTCACCACCGACGAACACAGATACGCAGTATTTT.